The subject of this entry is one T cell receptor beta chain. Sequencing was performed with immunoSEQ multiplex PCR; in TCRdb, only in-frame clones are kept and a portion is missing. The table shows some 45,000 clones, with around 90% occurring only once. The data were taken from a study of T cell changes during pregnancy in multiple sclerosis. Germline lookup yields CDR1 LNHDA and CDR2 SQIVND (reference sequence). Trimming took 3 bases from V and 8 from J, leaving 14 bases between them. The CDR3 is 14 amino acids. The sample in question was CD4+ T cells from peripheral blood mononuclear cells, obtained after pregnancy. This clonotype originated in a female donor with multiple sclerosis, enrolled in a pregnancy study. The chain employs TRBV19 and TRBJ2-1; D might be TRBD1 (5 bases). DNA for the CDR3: TGTGCCAGTAGTATTGACAGAAGTAGAGATGAGCAGTTCTTC. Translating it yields CASSIDRSRDEQFF.